The entry below gives a single T cell receptor (beta chain) sequence along with its context. The record originates from a study of OX40 agonist ivuxolimab in advanced cancers. TCRdb's table, derived via immunoSEQ multiplex PCR, lists solely in-frame clones and lacks some. The repertoire holds roughly 30,000 clones, with roughly 88% as singletons. V gave up 7 bases and J gave up 10 bases, with 14 bases separating them. Germline CDR1 and CDR2: SNHLY and FYNNEI. This CDR3 contains 12 residues. The chain joins TRBV2 to TRBJ2-1, with D unclear. The input for sequencing was CD4+ or CD8+ T cells sorted from blood, taken in a trial of the OX40 agonist ivuxolimab. This receptor was identified in an adult with an advanced solid tumor such as melanoma, head and neck, liver or kidney cancer. CDR3 coding DNA: TGTGCCAGCAACCCCCGGGCCTCAGAGCAGTTCTTC. This encodes CASNPRASEQFF. The variable domain in full, with the rest retrieved from reference TRBV2 and TRBJ2-1, is EPEVTQTPSHQVTQMGQEVILRCVPISNHLYFYWYRQILGQKVEFLVSFYNNEISEKSEIFDDQFSVERPDGSNFTLKIRSTKLEDSAMYFCASNPRASEQFFGPGTRLTVL.